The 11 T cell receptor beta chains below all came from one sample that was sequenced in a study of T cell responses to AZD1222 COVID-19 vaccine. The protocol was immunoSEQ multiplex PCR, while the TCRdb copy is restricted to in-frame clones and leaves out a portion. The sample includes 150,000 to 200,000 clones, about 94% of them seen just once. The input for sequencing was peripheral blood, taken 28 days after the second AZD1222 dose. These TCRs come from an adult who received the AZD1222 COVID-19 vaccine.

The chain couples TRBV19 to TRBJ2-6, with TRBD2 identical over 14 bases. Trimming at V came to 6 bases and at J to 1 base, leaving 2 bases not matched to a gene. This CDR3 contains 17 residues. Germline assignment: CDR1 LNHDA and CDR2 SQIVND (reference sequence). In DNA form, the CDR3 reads TGTGCCAGTAGGAGGACTAGCGGGGGGTCTGGGGCCAACGTCCTGACTTTC. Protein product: CASRRTSGGSGANVLTF.

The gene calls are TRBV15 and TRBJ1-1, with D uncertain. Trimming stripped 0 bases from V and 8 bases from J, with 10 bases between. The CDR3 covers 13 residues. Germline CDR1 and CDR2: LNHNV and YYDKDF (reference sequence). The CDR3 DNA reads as TGTGCCACCAGCAGAGATGCCGGGTTCGAAGCTTTCTTT. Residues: CATSRDAGFEAFF.

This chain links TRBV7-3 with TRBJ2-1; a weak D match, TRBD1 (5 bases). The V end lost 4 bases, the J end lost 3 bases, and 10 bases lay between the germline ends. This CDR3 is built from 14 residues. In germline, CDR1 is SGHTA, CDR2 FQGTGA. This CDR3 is CASSSSQGYNEQFF. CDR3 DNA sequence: TGTGCCAGCAGCTCCTCCCAGGGCTACAATGAGCAGTTCTTC.

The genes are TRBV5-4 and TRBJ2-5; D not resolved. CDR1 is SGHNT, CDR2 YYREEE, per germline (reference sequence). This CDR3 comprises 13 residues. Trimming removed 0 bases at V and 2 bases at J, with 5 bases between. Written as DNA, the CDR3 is TGTGCCAGCAGCTTGGTGGGACAAGAGACCCAGTACTTC. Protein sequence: CASSLVGQETQYF.

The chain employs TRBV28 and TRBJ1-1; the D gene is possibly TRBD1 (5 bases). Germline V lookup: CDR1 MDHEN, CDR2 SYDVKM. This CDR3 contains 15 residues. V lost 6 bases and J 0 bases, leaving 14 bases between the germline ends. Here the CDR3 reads CASRGGDLLNTEAFF. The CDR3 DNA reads TGTGCCAGCAGGGGGGGAGATTTGTTGAACACTGAAGCTTTCTTT.

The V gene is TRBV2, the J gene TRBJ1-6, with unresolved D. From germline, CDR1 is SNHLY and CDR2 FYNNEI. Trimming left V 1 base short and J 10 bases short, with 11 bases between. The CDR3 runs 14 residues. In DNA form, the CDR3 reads TGTGCCAGCAGTGAAGACGGGGTCTGGTCACCCCTCCACTTT. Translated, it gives CASSEDGVWSPLHF.

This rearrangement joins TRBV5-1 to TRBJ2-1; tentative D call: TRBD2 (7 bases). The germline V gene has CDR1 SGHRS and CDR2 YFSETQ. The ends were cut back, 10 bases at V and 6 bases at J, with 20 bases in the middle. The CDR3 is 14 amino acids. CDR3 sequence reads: CAGRGEIKANEQFF. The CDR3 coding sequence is TGCGCCGGGAGGGGGGAAATTAAAGCCAATGAGCAGTTCTTC.

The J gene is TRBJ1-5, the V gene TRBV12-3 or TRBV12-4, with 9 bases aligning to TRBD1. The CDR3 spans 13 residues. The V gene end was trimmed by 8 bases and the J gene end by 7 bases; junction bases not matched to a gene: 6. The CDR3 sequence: CASRTGGEQPQHF. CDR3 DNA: TGTGCCAGCCGCACAGGGGGCGAACAGCCCCAGCATTTT.

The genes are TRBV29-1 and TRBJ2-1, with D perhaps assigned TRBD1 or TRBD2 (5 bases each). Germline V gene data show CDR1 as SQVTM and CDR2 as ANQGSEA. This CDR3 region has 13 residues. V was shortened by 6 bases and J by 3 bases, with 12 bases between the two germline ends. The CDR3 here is CSVERGVYNEQFF. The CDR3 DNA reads TGCAGCGTCGAACGGGGCGTCTACAATGAGCAGTTCTTC.

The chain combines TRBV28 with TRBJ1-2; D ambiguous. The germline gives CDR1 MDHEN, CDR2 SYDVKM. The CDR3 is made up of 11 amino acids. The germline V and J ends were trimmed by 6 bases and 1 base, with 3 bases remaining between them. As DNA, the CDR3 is TGTGCCAGCAGGGATAACTATGGCTACACCTTC. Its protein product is CASRDNYGYTF.

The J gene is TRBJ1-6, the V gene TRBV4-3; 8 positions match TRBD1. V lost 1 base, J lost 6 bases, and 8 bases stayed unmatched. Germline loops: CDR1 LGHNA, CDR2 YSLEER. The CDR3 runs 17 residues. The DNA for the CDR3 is TGCGCCAGCAGCCAAGCCGTCCCGGGGACAGGTAATTCACCCCTCCACTTT. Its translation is CASSQAVPGTGNSPLHF.